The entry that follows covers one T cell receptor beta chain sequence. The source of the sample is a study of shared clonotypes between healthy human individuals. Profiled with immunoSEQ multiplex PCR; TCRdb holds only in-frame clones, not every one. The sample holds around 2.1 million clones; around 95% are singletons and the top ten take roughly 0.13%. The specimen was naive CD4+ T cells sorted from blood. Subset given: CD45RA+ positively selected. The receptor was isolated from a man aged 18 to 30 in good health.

CDR3 sequence: CASRTRTVLDGSYEQYF. The CDR3 nucleotides are TGTGCCAGCAGAACTCGGACAGTCTTAGACGGCTCCTACGAGCAGTACTTC. V gene TRBV2 combines with J gene TRBJ2-7, with D possibly TRBD1 on 6 matching bases. V lost 6 bases and J 0 bases, leaving 21 bases between the germline ends. The CDR3 is 17 residues long. CDR1 and CDR2 (germline): SNHLY, FYNNEI.